The next 16 T cell receptor beta chains were all read from a single sample in a study of regulatory T cells in long-lasting Graves disease. Regarding time point: persistent/refractory GD, antithyroid drugs over 5 years with positive TRAb. Following extraction of RNA from PBMCs, that RNA was used to make the TCR library. Assembly of TCR beta libraries relied on iRepertoire HTBI primers together with Arm-PCR of CDR3 regions. TCRdb re-analysed the multiplex PCR reads in MiXCR, keeping a single row per CDR3 protein. The sample holds hundreds of thousands of distinct CDR3 sequences; roughly 21% are singletons and the top ten take about 6.6%. This specimen was peripheral blood mononuclear cells (PBMCs), taken when the disease was refractory, from a patient treated with antithyroid drugs. The receptors originated from a female donor with Graves disease.

This clonotype came up many times. The rearrangement links TRBV7-9 to TRBJ2-5; 10 bases map to TRBD2. The CDR3 covers 17 residues. V lost 4 bases and J lost 5; bases outside the gene matches: 13. Germline V gene lookup returns CDR1 SEHNR and CDR2 FQNEAQ (reference sequence). The CDR3 coding sequence is TGTGCCAGCAGCTCCTCGGCCGGGACTAGCGTCGGGGAGACCCAGTACTTC. Protein: CASSSSAGTSVGETQYF.

The rearrangement joins TRBV5-1 to TRBJ2-6; the D is unclear. CDR1 SGHRS and CDR2 YFSETQ come from the germline V gene. This CDR3 is 14 amino acids long. Trimming took 7 bases from V and 3 from J, leaving 11 bases between them. CDR3 protein: CASGSWIGANVLTF. DNA for the CDR3: TGCGCCAGCGGTTCCTGGATTGGGGCCAACGTCCTGACTTTC. The variable domain in full, completed from reference TRBV5-1 and TRBJ2-6, reads KAGVTQTPRYLIKTRGQQVTLSCSPISGHRSVSWYQQTPGQGLQFLFEYFSETQRNKGNFPGRFSGRQFSNSRSEMNVSTLELGDSALYLCASGSWIGANVLTFGAGSRLTVL.

This clonotype was detected many times. The rearrangement uses TRBV11-2 and TRBJ1-5; D gene uncertain. V dropped 1 base and J dropped 3 bases, with 7 bases sitting between them. Per the germline V gene, CDR1 is SGHAT and CDR2 is FQNNGV. The length of the CDR3 is 14 residues. CDR3 nucleotide sequence: TGTGCCAGCAGCTTAGTTTACACCAATCAGCCCCAGCATTTT. It encodes CASSLVYTNQPQHF.

This clonotype was recorded many times. The J gene is TRBJ1-4, the V gene TRBV2; 7 bases are a match to TRBD1. CDR1 SNHLY and CDR2 FYNNEI come from the germline V gene. This CDR3 contains 15 residues. The ends lost 3 bases at V and 8 bases at J; junction bases unmatched: 9. CDR3: CASSEHRGGREKLFF. In DNA form, the CDR3 reads TGTGCCAGCAGTGAGCACAGGGGTGGACGGGAAAAACTGTTTTTT. The full variable domain, completed using reference TRBV2 and TRBJ1-4, is EPEVTQTPSHQVTQMGQEVILRCVPISNHLYFYWYRQILGQKVEFLVSFYNNEISEKSEIFDDQFSVERPDGSNFTLKIRSTKLEDSAMYFCASSEHRGGREKLFFGSGTQLSVL.

The chain is built from TRBV27 and TRBJ2-7; D unclear. The germline V and J ends were trimmed by 2 bases and 0 bases, with 14 bases remaining between them. Germline-derived CDR1 and CDR2 are MNHEY and SMNVEV (reference sequence). The CDR3 loop spans 16 amino acids. CDR3 sequence: CASSLGGVASSYEQYF. The CDR3 region has the DNA TGTGCCAGCAGTTTAGGTGGGGTTGCAAGCTCCTACGAGCAGTACTTC.

Worth noting for this clonotype: This sequence may be a read error, since a much larger clone differs from it by one base. The chain has TRBV20-1 and TRBJ2-4; TRBD2 might be the D (6 bases). CDR1 and CDR2 (germline): DFQATT, SNEGSKA (reference sequence). V gave up 5 bases and J gave up 5 bases, with 16 bases separating them. The CDR3 totals 14 residues. Here the CDR3 reads CSAGPSTSQNIQYF. CDR3 bases: TGCAGTGCTGGCCCTTCGACTAGTCAAAACATTCAGTACTTC.

This clonotype was seen only once. The chain joins TRBV12-3 or TRBV12-4 to TRBJ2-7; 7 bases map to TRBD1. This CDR3 is built from 14 residues. Trimming cost V 3 bases and J 3 bases; bases outside gene matches: 5. The CDR3 DNA is TGTGCCAGCAGTTTCGGGACAGCTGGCTACGAGCAGTACTTC. Its translation is CASSFGTAGYEQYF.

This clonotype was detected many times. The chain combines TRBV28 with TRBJ1-2; D may be TRBD1 (5 bases). Trimming removed 9 bases at V and 8 bases at J, with 13 bases between. Germline values: CDR1 MDHEN, CDR2 SYDVKM. This CDR3 spans 11 amino acids. The CDR3 DNA reads as TGTGCCAGTTACCAGGGTCACGGCTACACCTTC. Protein product: CASYQGHGYTF.

V gene TRBV5-1 combines with J gene TRBJ2-1; 13 nucleotides match TRBD2. Germline V gene lookup returns CDR1 SGHRS and CDR2 YFSETQ. The CDR3 sequence is 16 residues long. V shed 3 bases and J 6 bases; nucleotides not matched to a gene: 6. The CDR3 here is CASSYGTSGETNEQFF. DNA of the CDR3: TGCGCCAGCAGCTACGGGACTAGCGGGGAAACCAATGAGCAGTTCTTC.

In its sample, this clonotype was seen a few times. The J gene is TRBJ1-2, the V gene TRBV7-2, with a weak D call TRBD1 (5 bases). Looked up from germline, CDR1 is SGHTA and CDR2 is FQGNSA. V lost 1 base and J lost 4, with 13 bases in between. The CDR3 covers 15 residues. The CDR3 sequence: CASSLVGGEGYGYTF. The CDR3 coding sequence is TGTGCCAGCAGCTTAGTGGGGGGGGAGGGCTATGGCTACACCTTC.

The chain carries TRBV5-1 and TRBJ2-7, with TRBD2 as a possible D gene (6 bases). The CDR3 has 13 amino acids. Germline V gene lookup returns CDR1 SGHRS and CDR2 YFSETQ. Trimming took off 3 bases at V and 11 bases at J, with 18 bases between the two ends. For the CDR3, the DNA is TGCGCCAGCAGCTACGAAGGAGGGGCTAGTGAGTACTTC. Amino acid sequence: CASSYEGGASEYF.

The V gene is TRBV15, the J gene TRBJ1-6; D unresolved. The CDR3 length is 12 residues. V was cut by 0 bases and J by 12 bases, with 6 bases left in between. Germline CDR1 and CDR2: LNHNV and YYDKDF (reference sequence). The CDR3 loop is CATSRDRGPLHF. Written as DNA, the CDR3 is TGTGCCACCAGCAGAGATAGAGGACCCCTCCACTTT.

This clonotype was counted a few times. V is TRBV7-9 and J is TRBJ2-3; D not resolved. From germline, CDR1 is SEHNR and CDR2 FQNEAQ (reference sequence). The CDR3 spans 14 residues. V lost 1 base, J lost 3 bases, and 8 bases lay in between. The CDR3 DNA is TGTGCCAGCAGCTTAGTAGTAGGAACAGATACGCAGTATTTT. This sequence encodes CASSLVVGTDTQYF.

The chain is built from TRBV7-2 and TRBJ2-3, with 15 bases aligning to TRBD2. The CDR3 covers 16 residues. V trimming: 5 bases; J trimming: 5 bases; junction bases outside the gene matches: 5. Germline-derived CDR1 and CDR2 are SGHTA and FQGNSA. CDR3 in amino acids: CASSMGLAGGGDTQYF. The DNA for the CDR3 is TGTGCCAGCAGCATGGGACTAGCGGGGGGAGGAGATACGCAGTATTTT.

This clonotype has at least ten counts. The chain recombines TRBV6-1 with TRBJ2-7, with 7 bases that match TRBD1. Germline CDR1 and CDR2: MNHNS and SASEGT. Trimming took 6 bases from V and 3 from J; bases not matched to a gene: 5. There are 13 residues in the CDR3. In DNA, the CDR3 is TGTGCCAGCAGCCACAGGGGAGTCTACGAGCAGTACTTC. This sequence encodes CASSHRGVYEQYF.

This chain joins TRBV7-2 and TRBJ1-1, with 8 nucleotides matching TRBD1. This CDR3 region has 15 residues. Looked up from germline, CDR1 is SGHTA and CDR2 is FQGNSA. Trimming at V came to 5 bases and at J to 1 base, leaving 6 bases not matched to a gene. CDR3 sequence (DNA): TGTGCCAGCAGCCCCCGGACAGGGCGGAACACTGAAGCTTTCTTT. Translated, it gives CASSPRTGRNTEAFF.